This T cell receptor delta chain was retrieved from a study of gamma-delta T cells after stem cell transplantation. Germline V gene lookup returns CDR1 TSWWSYY and CDR2 QGS. V dropped 7 bases and J dropped 2 bases, with 38 bases sitting between them. This CDR3 has 22 residues. TCRdb re-called the RT-PCR reads using CATT. In the table there are approximately 3,000 delta-chain clones, 12% of which are singletons. This clone turned up a few times. The clonotype originates from a human donor. It is not recorded whose cells these are; they may come from a transplant donor. The chain employs TRDV1 and TRDJ1, with D perhaps matching TRDD2 (6 bases). Specimen: gamma-delta T cells. DNA of the CDR3: TGTGCTCTTGATACACATGGGCCCTTCCCCCGGAGGGGCCCCAAGGGGACCGATAAACTCATCTTT. Translated: CALDTHGPFPRRGPKGTDKLIF.